One sample yielded the 3 T cell receptor beta chains listed below, sequenced in a study of neurological immune-mediated disorders. Time point reported: technical triplicate 3. TCRdb redid the calling of the 5' RACE reads with MiXCR, one entry per CDR3 protein. The sample contains nearly 45,000 distinct CDR3 sequences, roughly 21% of which appear only once. The sample comprised PBMCs. The receptors were sampled from a man between 60 and 75 years old with HTLV-1-associated myelopathy (HAM/TSP).

This clonotype occurred many times. This may stem from a read error, because a much larger clone lies one nucleotide away. Here the CDR3 DNA reads TGCGCCAACAGCCTACAGGGCGCAACTAATGAAAAACTGTTTTTT. Residues: CANSLQGATNEKLFF. The V call is TRBV5-1, the J call TRBJ1-4; maybe TRBD1 (6 bases). This CDR3 comprises 15 residues. Germline CDR1 and CDR2: SGHRS and YFSETQ.

This clonotype appeared many times. The chain couples TRBV18 to TRBJ1-3; possible D gene TRBD1, 5 bases. V was shortened by 0 bases and J by 4 bases, with 16 bases between the two germline ends. The CDR3 is 17 residues long. CDR1 is KGHSH and CDR2 is LQKENI in the germline V gene. CDR3 coding DNA: TGTGCCAGCTCACCACCTGGGACGACGACTCTAGGAAACACCATATATTTT. Amino acids: CASSPPGTTTLGNTIYF. Variable domain in full (rest from reference TRBV18 and TRBJ1-3): NAGVMQNPRHLVRRRGQEARLRCSPMKGHSHVYWYRQLPEEGLKFMVYLQKENIIDESGMPKERFSAEFPKEGPSILRIQQVVRGDSAAYFCASSPPGTTTLGNTIYFGEGSWLTVV.

This clonotype was counted at least ten times. V usage is TRBV7-8 and J usage is TRBJ1-2; possibly TRBD1 for D (5 bases). V was cut by 5 bases and J by 6 bases, with 19 bases left in between. CDR1 and CDR2 (germline): SGHVS, FQNEAQ. CDR3 length: 15 amino acids. The CDR3 reads CASSVSGIPLDGYTF. In DNA, the CDR3 is TGTGCCAGCAGCGTCTCAGGGATCCCTTTGGATGGCTACACCTTC.